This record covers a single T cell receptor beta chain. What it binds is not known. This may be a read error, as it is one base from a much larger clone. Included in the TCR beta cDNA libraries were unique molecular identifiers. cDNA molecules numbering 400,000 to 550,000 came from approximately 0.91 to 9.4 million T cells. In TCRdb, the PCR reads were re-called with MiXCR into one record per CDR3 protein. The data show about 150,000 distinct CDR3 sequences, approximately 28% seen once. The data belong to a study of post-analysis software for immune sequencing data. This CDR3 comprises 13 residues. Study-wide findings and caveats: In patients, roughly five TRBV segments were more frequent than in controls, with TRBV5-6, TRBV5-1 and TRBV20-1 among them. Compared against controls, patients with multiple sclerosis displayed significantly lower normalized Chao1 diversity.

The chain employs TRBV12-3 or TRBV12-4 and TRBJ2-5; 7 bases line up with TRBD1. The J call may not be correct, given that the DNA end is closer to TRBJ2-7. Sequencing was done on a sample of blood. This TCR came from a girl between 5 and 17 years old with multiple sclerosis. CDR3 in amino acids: CASRLWDSYEQYF. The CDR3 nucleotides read TGTGCCAGCAGGTTGTGGGACAGCTACGAGCAGTACTTC.